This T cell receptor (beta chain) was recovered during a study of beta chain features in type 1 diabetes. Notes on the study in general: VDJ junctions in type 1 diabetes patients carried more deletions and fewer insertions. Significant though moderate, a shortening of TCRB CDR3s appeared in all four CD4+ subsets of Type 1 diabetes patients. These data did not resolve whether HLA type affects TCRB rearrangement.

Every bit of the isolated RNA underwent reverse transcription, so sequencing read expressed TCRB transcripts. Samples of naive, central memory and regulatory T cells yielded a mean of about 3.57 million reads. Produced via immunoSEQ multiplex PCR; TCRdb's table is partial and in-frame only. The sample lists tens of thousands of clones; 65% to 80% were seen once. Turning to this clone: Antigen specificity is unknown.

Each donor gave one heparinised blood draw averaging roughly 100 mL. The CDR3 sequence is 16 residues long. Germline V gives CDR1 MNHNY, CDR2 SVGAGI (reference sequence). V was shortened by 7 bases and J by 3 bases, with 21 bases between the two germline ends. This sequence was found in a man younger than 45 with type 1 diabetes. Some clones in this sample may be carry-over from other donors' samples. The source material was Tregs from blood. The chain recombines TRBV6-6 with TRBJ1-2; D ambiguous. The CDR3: CASTPQPGWSHYGYTF. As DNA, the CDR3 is TGTGCCAGCACCCCCCAGCCGGGTTGGAGTCACTATGGCTACACCTTC.